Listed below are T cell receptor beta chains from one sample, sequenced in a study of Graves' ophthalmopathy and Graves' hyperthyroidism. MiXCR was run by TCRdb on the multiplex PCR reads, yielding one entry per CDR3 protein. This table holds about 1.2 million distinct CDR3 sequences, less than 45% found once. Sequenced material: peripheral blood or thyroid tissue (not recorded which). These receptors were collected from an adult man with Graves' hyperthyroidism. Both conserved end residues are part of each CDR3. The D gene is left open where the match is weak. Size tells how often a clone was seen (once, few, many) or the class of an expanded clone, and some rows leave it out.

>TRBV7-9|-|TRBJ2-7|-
CASSLSTRDGYQQYF
TGTGCCAGCAGTTTATCGACCCGGGACGGATATCAGCAGTACTTC
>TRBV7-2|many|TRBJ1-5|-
CASSLGWGPQPQHF
TGTGCCAGCAGCTTAGGCTGGGGTCCTCAGCCCCAGCATTTT
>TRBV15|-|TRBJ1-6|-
CATSREGGPLHF
TGTGCCACCAGCAGAGAGGGGGGACCCCTCCACTTT
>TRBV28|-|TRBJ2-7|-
CASRGAGEVYEQYF
TGTGCCAGCAGGGGGGCGGGAGAGGTCTACGAGCAGTACTTC
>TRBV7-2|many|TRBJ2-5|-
CASSQPPPGPEGETQYF
TGTGCCAGCAGCCAACCCCCCCCCGGCCCGGAGGGAGAGACCCAGTACTTC
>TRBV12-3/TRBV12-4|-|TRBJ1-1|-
CASSESSRGNTEAFF
TGTGCCAGCAGTGAATCCTCCCGGGGGAACACTGAAGCTTTCTTT
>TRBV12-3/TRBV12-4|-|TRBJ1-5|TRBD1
CASSPGQQHF
TGTGCCAGCAGCCCGGGACAGCAGCATTTT
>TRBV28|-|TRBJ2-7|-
CASSTELYPYEQYF
TGTGCCAGCAGCACTGAGCTCTACCCCTACGAGCAGTACTTC
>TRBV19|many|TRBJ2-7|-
CASTPSGGFEQYF
TGTGCCAGTACCCCTTCAGGAGGCTTCGAGCAGTACTTC
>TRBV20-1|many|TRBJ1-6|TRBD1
CSARVGTGSNSPLHF
TGCAGTGCTAGAGTTGGGACAGGGAGTAATTCACCCCTCCACTTT
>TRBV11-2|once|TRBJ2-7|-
CASSDGGPAYEQYF
TGTGCCAGCAGCGATGGAGGGCCGGCCTACGAGCAGTACTTC
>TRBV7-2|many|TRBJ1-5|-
CASSRDYLSNQPQHF
TGTGCCAGCAGTCGGGATTACCTTAGCAATCAGCCCCAGCATTTT
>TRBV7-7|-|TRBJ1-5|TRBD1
CASSTGTGGPSQPQHF
TGTGCCAGCAGCACCGGGACAGGGGGCCCGTCTCAGCCCCAGCATTTT
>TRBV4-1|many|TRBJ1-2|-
CASSQGPPSGYTF
TGCGCCAGCAGCCAAGGCCCCCCCTCTGGCTACACCTTC
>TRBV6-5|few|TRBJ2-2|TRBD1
CASSGAGTGPGELFF
TGTGCCAGCAGCGGGGCCGGGACAGGTCCCGGGGAGCTGTTTTTT
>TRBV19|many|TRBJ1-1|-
CASSTPKYEAFF
TGTGCCAGTAGTACCCCGAAATATGAAGCTTTCTTT
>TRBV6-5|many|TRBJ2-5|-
CAAGPQETQYF
TGTGCTGCAGGGCCGCAAGAGACCCAGTACTTC
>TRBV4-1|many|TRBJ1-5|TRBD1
CASSQTGQGSQPQHF
TGCGCCAGCAGCCAAACGGGACAGGGGAGTCAGCCCCAGCATTTT
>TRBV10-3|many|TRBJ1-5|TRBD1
CAIRQGANSNQPQHF
TGTGCCATCAGGCAGGGGGCAAATAGCAATCAGCCCCAGCATTTT
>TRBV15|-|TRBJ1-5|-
CAASAGWAGPGNQPQHF
TGTGCCGCCAGCGCCGGATGGGCGGGGCCCGGCAATCAGCCCCAGCATTTT
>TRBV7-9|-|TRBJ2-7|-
CASSPFRGPESEYF
TGTGCCAGCAGCCCCTTCCGCGGGCCCGAGAGCGAGTACTTC
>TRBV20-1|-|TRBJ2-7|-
CSASTTSNEQYF
TGCAGTGCTAGTACTACCTCTAACGAGCAGTACTTC
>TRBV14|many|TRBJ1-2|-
CASSQSGGRGYGYTF
TGTGCCAGCAGCCAATCAGGCGGAAGAGGCTATGGCTACACCTTC
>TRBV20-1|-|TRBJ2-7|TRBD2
CSARDERGIAGLSYEQYF
TGCAGTGCTAGAGATGAAAGGGGTATAGCGGGACTCTCCTACGAGCAGTACTTC
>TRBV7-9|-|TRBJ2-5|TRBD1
CASYGGTGVGETQYF
TGTGCCAGCTACGGGGGGACAGGGGTAGGGGAGACCCAGTACTTC
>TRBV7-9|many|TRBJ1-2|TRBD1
CASSQGDRNYGYTF
TGTGCCAGCAGCCAAGGGGACAGGAACTATGGCTACACCTTC
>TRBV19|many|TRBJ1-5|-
CASTMGNQPQHF
TGTGCCAGTACCATGGGGAATCAGCCCCAGCATTTT
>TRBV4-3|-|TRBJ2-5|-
CASSQTAVGAGAQETQYF
TGCGCCAGCAGCCAAACCGCGGTAGGGGCGGGGGCCCAAGAGACCCAGTACTTC
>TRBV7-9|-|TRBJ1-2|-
CASSLEGRGGYTF
TGTGCCAGCAGCTTAGAGGGAAGGGGAGGCTACACCTTC
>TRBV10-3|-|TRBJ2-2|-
CASTLDTNTGELFF
TGTGCCAGCACTTTAGACACGAACACCGGGGAGCTGTTTTTT
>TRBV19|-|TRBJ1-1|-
CASSIGCVGSFF
TGTGCCAGTAGTATCGGCTGCGTGGGGTCTTTCTTT
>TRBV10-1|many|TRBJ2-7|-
CASSERGVWDEQYF
TGCGCCAGCAGTGAGAGAGGGGTTTGGGACGAGCAGTACTTC
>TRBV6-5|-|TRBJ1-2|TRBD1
CASSYRNQGAHGYTF
TGTGCCAGCAGTTACCGTAACCAGGGGGCGCATGGCTACACCTTC
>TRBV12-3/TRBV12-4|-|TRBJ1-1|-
CASSFYGLPEAFF
TGTGCCAGCAGTTTTTACGGACTCCCTGAAGCTTTCTTT
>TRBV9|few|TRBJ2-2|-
CASSADSIHTGELFF
TGTGCCAGCAGCGCGGACTCAATCCATACCGGGGAGCTGTTTTTT
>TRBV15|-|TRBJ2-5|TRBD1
CATSRERQGGRETQYF
TGTGCCACCAGCAGAGAACGACAGGGGGGTCGGGAGACCCAGTACTTC
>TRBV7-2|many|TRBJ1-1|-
CASSSSVGRFTVAFF
TGTGCCAGCAGCTCTAGTGTCGGACGGTTCACGGTCGCTTTCTTT
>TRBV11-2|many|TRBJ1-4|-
CASSLGAGPSSNEKLFF
TGTGCCAGCAGCTTAGGAGCAGGACCGAGCTCTAATGAAAAACTGTTTTTT
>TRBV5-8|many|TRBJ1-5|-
CASSYEGLSNQPQHF
TGTGCCAGCAGCTACGAGGGACTCTCGAATCAGCCCCAGCATTTT
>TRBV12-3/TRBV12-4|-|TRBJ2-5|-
CASSRPRQGGDQETQYF
TGTGCCAGCAGCAGACCCCGACAGGGAGGGGACCAAGAGACCCAGTACTTC
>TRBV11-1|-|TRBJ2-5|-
CASSFAQGQKYF
TGTGCCAGCAGCTTCGCCCAGGGGCAGAAGTACTTC
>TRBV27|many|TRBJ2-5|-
CASSPNLGPGQETQYF
TGTGCCAGCAGCCCAAACCTCGGGCCGGGCCAAGAGACCCAGTACTTC